The clone carrying this T cell receptor (beta chain) was seen a single time. These data originate in a study of blood T cell repertoires in COVID-19. Study details: Donors in the United States, Italy and Spain gave samples during acute or convalescent COVID-19. T cells, B-cell-depleted T cells, or PBMCs supplied cDNA or gDNA.

The CDR3 extends over 16 amino acids. In the source study's methods: How many nucleated cells were present was estimated from reference gene primer amplification. Generated by immunoSEQ multiplex PCR, the TCRdb table keeps only in-frame clones and is missing some. V and J calls plus clone size are reproduced from that table; the DNA served to infer D and trimming. Of some 250,000 clones in the sample, about 90% were seen once. Sequencing was carried out using peripheral blood. This clonotype was sampled from a woman aged 25 to 45 who had recovered from COVID-19. The chain employs TRBV12-1 and TRBJ2-7; the table gives TRBD1 as D, unverified against the DNA. TRBV12-1 is annotated as a pseudogene. The CDR3 spells CASSFASRDRSREQYF. The CDR3 nucleotides are TGTGCCAGCAGCTTTGCGTCCCGGGACAGGTCCCGGGAGCAGTACTTC.